These 6 T cell receptor beta chains originate from one sample sequenced in a study of OX40 agonist ivuxolimab in advanced cancers. Data came from immunoSEQ multiplex PCR; TCRdb stores just in-frame clones and leaves some out. The table records tens of thousands of clones, 80% to 90% of them present only once. The specimen comprised CD4+ or CD8+ T cells sorted from blood, sampled in a trial of the OX40 agonist ivuxolimab. The source of these receptors is an adult with an advanced solid tumor such as melanoma, head and neck, liver or kidney cancer.

The chain couples TRBV7-3 to TRBJ2-7; D is undetermined. The germline gives CDR1 SGHTA, CDR2 FQGTGA. The CDR3 is 12 amino acids. V was cut by 11 bases and J by 5 bases, with 16 bases left in between. CDR3 amino acids: CAGPPGRDEQYV. The CDR3 DNA reads TGTGCCGGTCCGCCCGGGCGCGACGAGCAGTACGTC.

This clone was detected once. V gene TRBV5-1 combines with J gene TRBJ2-5; 8 positions agree with TRBD2. V trimming: 4 bases; J trimming: 1 base; junction bases outside the gene matches: 6. This CDR3 region has 15 residues. Looked up from germline, CDR1 is SGHRS and CDR2 is YFSETQ. DNA for the CDR3: TGCGCCAGCAGCCGAAGGACTAGCCTCCAAGAGACCCAGTACTTC. This gives the protein CASSRRTSLQETQYF.

This clone has just a few counts. This chain connects TRBV5-4 to TRBJ2-5; D not resolved. CDR3 length: 13 amino acids. Deletions cut 2 bases from V and 5 bases from J, with 10 bases between. In germline, CDR1 is SGHNT, CDR2 YYREEE (reference sequence). Here the CDR3 DNA reads TGTGCCAGCAGCTTAGACCGAGAGGAGACCCAGTACTTC. Translating it yields CASSLDREETQYF.

This chain joins TRBV5-1 and TRBJ2-2; D is unclear. The CDR3 is 13 amino acids. The germline CDR1 and CDR2 sequences are SGHRS and YFSETQ. Between the trimmed V and J ends, which lost 4 bases and 8 bases, there was a span of 12 bases. CDR3 DNA: TGCGCCAGCAGCCTCCAGCCCATAGGGGAGCTGTTTTTT. This codes for CASSLQPIGELFF.

J is TRBJ2-4 and V is TRBV7-9, with TRBD1 identical over 9 bases. Germline CDR1 SEHNR, CDR2 FQNEAQ (reference sequence). The CDR3 runs 15 residues. Trimming at V came to 2 bases and at J to 9 bases, leaving 8 bases not matched to a gene. The CDR3 spells CASSLTFGTGSIQYF. CDR3 DNA: TGTGCCAGCAGCTTAACTTTTGGGACAGGGAGCATTCAGTACTTC.

The CDR3 sequence: CASSPLSGTSSTGELFF. The CDR3 nucleotides are TGTGCCAGCAGCCCATTGAGTGGGACTAGCAGCACCGGGGAGCTGTTTTTT. V and J are TRBV11-2 and TRBJ2-2; 9 bases map to TRBD2. CDR3 size: 17 residues. With 5 bases clipped from V and 4 bases from J, the junction kept 11 bases outside the gene matches. Germline loops: CDR1 SGHAT, CDR2 FQNNGV.